A selection of T cell receptor beta chains follows, all from one sample in a study of CD8 T cells in ankylosing spondylitis. From the 5' RACE reads, TCRdb called clonotypes with MiXCR, one entry per CDR3 protein. The table has some 140,000 distinct CDR3 sequences, more than 7% seen once. The material sequenced was synovial fluid, either unsorted or a sorted T cell fraction (not recorded which). The receptors come from a male donor with ankylosing spondylitis. The CDR3 runs from the conserved cysteine through the conserved F or W.

v_gene,j_gene,CDR3aa
TRBV7-2,TRBJ1-2,CASSPDRNNYGYTF
TRBV12-3/TRBV12-4,TRBJ2-1,CASRVGGLTYNEQFF
TRBV21-1,TRBJ2-4,CASSNHVGGKNIQYF
TRBV5-4,TRBJ2-3,CASSLAGWDTQYF
TRBV25-1,TRBJ2-1,CASSEFATSGSHEQFF
TRBV12-3/TRBV12-4,TRBJ1-2,CASSLWDRDYGYTF
TRBV14,TRBJ1-3,CASSHHGGNTIYF
TRBV6-5,TRBJ1-2,CASSYSGAPYGYTF
TRBV7-8,TRBJ2-4,CASSLGLGSENIQYF
TRBV6-2/TRBV6-3,TRBJ1-1,CASSHRRTEAFF
TRBV6-2/TRBV6-3,TRBJ2-4,CASSYANIQYF
TRBV28,TRBJ2-7,CASSSPSGSSYEQYF
TRBV11-1,TRBJ2-6,CASSLTSGRGSGANVLTF
TRBV9,TRBJ1-2,CASSPSARLNYGYTF
TRBV9,TRBJ1-3,CASSVALAYSGNTIYF
TRBV4-1,TRBJ1-5,CASSQVGGLSNQPQHF
TRBV7-9,TRBJ1-2,CASSLGEANYGYTF
TRBV7-2,TRBJ2-3,CASSWGGLPDTQYF
TRBV4-3,TRBJ2-6,CASSHLAGTGGSGANVLTF
TRBV27,TRBJ2-5,CAAGDWEGLETQYF
TRBV18,TRBJ1-2,CASSPPTGTGGVYTF
TRBV19,TRBJ2-5,CASSQIAGSAETQYF
TRBV6-5,TRBJ2-7,CASSYPAGGDYEQYF
TRBV28,TRBJ2-5,CASSLWTGSGAETQYF
TRBV7-2,TRBJ2-3,CASSFFPNGGTDTQYF
TRBV5-5,TRBJ2-3,CASSFAPRKGDTQYF
TRBV2,TRBJ1-2,CASRKQPGADHYGYTF
TRBV4-2,TRBJ2-1,CASSQDGWGAPSNEQFF
TRBV28,TRBJ2-3,CASSSSLAGLTDTQYF
TRBV20-1,TRBJ1-2,CSATGQLYGYTF
TRBV2,TRBJ1-1,CASTPHDGYTEAFF
TRBV28,TRBJ1-4,CASISGGSNEKLFF
TRBV7-2,TRBJ1-2,CASSQDLTWGYTF
TRBV28,TRBJ1-5,CASSFRTGGQPQHF
TRBV30,TRBJ1-1,CAWSTYYVAFF
TRBV20-1,TRBJ2-3,CSATQTGGTDTQYF
TRBV10-3,TRBJ2-7,CAISGRDRGYEQYF
TRBV20-1,TRBJ1-1,CSADWYTEAFF
TRBV27,TRBJ1-5,CASSIRTGNQPQHF
TRBV4-2,TRBJ1-1,CASSQLGSGTVNTEAFF
TRBV7-2,TRBJ1-1,CASSSRADTEAFF
TRBV7-9,TRBJ2-7,CASSSGQAVEQYF
TRBV28,TRBJ2-5,CASSSPGSQETQYF
TRBV7-2,TRBJ2-1,CASSVWKDEQFF
TRBV10-1,TRBJ2-3,CASSIGGRNTDTQYF
TRBV6-1,TRBJ1-3,CASSEGRSSGNTIYF
TRBV20-1,TRBJ2-7,CSARPGLAGVEQYF
TRBV5-4,TRBJ2-1,CASSSGSEDEQFF
TRBV6-1,TRBJ2-1,CASRGLGADSYNEQFF
TRBV15,TRBJ2-5,CATSSRREETQYF
TRBV20-1,TRBJ1-4,CSAQNPATNEKLFF
TRBV7-2,TRBJ1-1,CASSLYISEAFF
TRBV2,TRBJ2-1,CASGGPYNEQFF